This TCR beta chain emerged from a study of blood T cell repertoires in COVID-19. Across the study: The United States, Italy and Spain supplied acute and convalescent COVID-19 samples. From T cells, B-cell-depleted T cells, or PBMCs came the material, which was cDNA or gDNA.

Original analysis: Estimation of nucleated cell counts was performed using reference gene primer amplification. Clones were read by immunoSEQ multiplex PCR, and TCRdb kept only the in-frame ones, dropping some. Clonal size and the V and J genes are those of that table, whereas D and trimming came from the DNA. The table has under 250,000 clones, about four fifths seen once; the top ten hold approximately 4.8%. Trimming shortened V by 1 base and J by 8 bases, and 12 bases separated the two germline ends. Germline assignment: CDR1 MNHNS and CDR2 SASEGT. The CDR3 runs to 14 residues. This receptor was identified in a woman between 65 and 79 years old with acute or convalescent COVID-19. The chain links TRBV6-1 to TRBJ1-3; no clear D. The sequencing input was peripheral blood. For the CDR3, the DNA is TGTGCCAGCAGTGAAGGAACCTTGCGGGACACCATATATTTT. It translates to CASSEGTLRDTIYF.